This record concerns one T cell receptor (beta chain) sequence. The sample is drawn from a study of OX40 agonist ivuxolimab in advanced cancers. Clones were sequenced by immunoSEQ multiplex PCR, and TCRdb holds only the in-frame ones, with some missing. The table shows 20,000 to 25,000 clones, with about nine tenths occurring only once. In germline, CDR1 is MNHEY, CDR2 SVGAGI. The V and J ends lost 6 bases and 4 bases respectively, with 13 bases between them. The CDR3 consists of 13 residues. This chain joins TRBV6-5 and TRBJ2-7, with D perhaps TRBD1 (6 bases). The sequence came from an adult with an advanced solid tumor such as melanoma, head and neck, liver or kidney cancer. The specimen was CD4+ or CD8+ T cells sorted from blood, collected in a trial of the OX40 agonist ivuxolimab. The chain's CDR3 is CASRPRGDYEQYF. Here the CDR3 DNA reads TGTGCCAGCAGGCCCAGGGGCGATTACGAGCAGTACTTC.